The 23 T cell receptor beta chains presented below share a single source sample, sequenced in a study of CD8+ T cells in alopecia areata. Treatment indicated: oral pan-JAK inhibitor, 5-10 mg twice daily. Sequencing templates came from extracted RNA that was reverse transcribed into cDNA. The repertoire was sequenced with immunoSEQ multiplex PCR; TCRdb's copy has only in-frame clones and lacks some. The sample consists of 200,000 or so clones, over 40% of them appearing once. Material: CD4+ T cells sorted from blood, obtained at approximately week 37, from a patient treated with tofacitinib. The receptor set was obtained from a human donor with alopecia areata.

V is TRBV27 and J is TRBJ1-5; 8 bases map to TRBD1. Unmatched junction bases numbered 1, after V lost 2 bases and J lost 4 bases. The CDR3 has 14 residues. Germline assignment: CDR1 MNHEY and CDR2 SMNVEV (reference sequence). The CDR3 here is CASSLQGANQPQHF. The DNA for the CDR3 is TGTGCCAGCAGTTTACAGGGGGCAAATCAGCCCCAGCATTTT.

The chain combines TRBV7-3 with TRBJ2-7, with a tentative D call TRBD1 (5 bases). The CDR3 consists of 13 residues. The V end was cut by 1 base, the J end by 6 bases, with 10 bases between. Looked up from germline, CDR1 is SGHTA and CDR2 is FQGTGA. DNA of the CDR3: TGTGCCAGCAGCTTAAACAGGAACTTCGAGCAGTACTTC. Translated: CASSLNRNFEQYF.

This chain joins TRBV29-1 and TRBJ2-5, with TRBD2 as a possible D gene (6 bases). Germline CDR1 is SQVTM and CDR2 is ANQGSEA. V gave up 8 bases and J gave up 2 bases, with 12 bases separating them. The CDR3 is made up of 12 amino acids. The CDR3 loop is CSFQGGQETQYF. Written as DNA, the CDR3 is TGCAGCTTTCAGGGAGGACAAGAGACCCAGTACTTC.

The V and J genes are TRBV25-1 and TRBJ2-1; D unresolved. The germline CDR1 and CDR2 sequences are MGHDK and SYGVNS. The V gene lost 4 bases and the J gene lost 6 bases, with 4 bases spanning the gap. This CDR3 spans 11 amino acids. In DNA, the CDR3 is TGTGCCAGCAGTGCTGTCAATGAGCAGTTCTTC. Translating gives CASSAVNEQFF.

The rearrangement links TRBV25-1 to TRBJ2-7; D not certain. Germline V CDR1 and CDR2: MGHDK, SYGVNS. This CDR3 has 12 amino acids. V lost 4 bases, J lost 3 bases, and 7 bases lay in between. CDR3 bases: TGTGCCAGCAGTGGAAGAAGCTACGAGCAGTACTTC. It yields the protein CASSGRSYEQYF.

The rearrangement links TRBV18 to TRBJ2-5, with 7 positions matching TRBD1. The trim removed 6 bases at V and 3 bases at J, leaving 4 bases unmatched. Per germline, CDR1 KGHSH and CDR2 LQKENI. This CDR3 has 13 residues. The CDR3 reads CASSPTGKETQYF. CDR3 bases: TGTGCCAGCTCGCCGACAGGGAAAGAGACCCAGTACTTC.

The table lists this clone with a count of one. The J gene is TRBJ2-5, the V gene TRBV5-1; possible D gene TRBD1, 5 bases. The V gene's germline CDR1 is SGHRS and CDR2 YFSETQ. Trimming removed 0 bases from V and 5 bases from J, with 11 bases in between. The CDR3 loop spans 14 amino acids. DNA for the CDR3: TGCGCCAGCAGCTTGGAAGCAGGGATGGAGACCCAGTACTTC. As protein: CASSLEAGMETQYF.

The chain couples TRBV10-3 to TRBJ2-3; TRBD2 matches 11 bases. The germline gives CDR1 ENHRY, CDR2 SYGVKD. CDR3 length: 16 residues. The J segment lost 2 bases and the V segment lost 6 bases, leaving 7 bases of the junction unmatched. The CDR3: CAISTTSGSNTDTQYF. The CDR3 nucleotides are TGTGCCATCAGCACAACTAGCGGGAGTAACACAGATACGCAGTATTTT.

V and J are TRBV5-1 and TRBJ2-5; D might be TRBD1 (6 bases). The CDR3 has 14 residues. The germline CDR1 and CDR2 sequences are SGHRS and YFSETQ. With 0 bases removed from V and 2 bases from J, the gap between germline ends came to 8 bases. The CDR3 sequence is CASSLGTAQETQYF. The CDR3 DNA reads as TGCGCCAGCAGCTTGGGGACAGCACAAGAGACCCAGTACTTC.

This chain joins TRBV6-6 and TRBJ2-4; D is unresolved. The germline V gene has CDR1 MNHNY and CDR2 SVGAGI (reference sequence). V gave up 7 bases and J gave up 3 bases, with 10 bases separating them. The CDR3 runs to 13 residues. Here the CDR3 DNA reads TGTGCCAGCACCCCCCCGGACAAAAACATTCAGTACTTC. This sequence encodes CASTPPDKNIQYF.

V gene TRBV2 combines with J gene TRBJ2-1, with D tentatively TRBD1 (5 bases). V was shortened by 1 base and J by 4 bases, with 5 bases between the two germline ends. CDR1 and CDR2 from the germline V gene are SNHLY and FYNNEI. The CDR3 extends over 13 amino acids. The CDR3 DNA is TGTGCCAGCAGTGAAGGACAGTACAATGAGCAGTTCTTC. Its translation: CASSEGQYNEQFF.

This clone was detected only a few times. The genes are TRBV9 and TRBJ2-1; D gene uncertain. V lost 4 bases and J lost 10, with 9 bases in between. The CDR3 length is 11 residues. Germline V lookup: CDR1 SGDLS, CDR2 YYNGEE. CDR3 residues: CASSLTGEQFF. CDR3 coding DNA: TGTGCCAGCAGCCTAACCGGGGAGCAGTTCTTC.

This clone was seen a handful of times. This CDR3 is CASSPRGDTEAFF. CDR3 sequence (DNA): TGCGCCAGCAGCCCCCGGGGTGACACTGAAGCTTTCTTT. V usage is TRBV4-3 and J usage is TRBJ1-1, with D unclear. Germline CDR1 and CDR2: LGHNA and YSLEER. The germline V and J ends were trimmed by 4 bases and 3 bases, with 9 bases remaining between them. The CDR3 consists of 13 residues.

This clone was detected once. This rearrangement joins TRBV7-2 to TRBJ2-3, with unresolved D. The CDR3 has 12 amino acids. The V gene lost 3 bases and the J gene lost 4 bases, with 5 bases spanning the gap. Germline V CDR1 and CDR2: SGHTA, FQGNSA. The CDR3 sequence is CASSLNPDTQYF. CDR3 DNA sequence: TGTGCCAGCAGCTTGAACCCAGATACGCAGTATTTT.

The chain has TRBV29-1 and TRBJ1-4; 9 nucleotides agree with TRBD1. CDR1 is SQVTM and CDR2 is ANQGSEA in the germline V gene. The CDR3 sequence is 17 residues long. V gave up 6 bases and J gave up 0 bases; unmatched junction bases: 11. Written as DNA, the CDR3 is TGCAGCGTACGACCGGGACAGGGCATTGCAACTAATGAAAAACTGTTTTTT. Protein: CSVRPGQGIATNEKLFF.

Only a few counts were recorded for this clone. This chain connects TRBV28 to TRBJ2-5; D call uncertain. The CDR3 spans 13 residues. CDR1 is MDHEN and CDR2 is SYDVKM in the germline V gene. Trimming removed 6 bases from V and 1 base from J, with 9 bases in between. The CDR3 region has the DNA TGTGCCAGCAGGTTGCCAGGCCAAGAGACCCAGTACTTC. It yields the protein CASRLPGQETQYF.

Here the CDR3 reads CASSLNYRAEAFF. DNA for the CDR3: TGTGCCAGCAGCTTAAACTATCGGGCTGAAGCTTTCTTT. The J gene is TRBJ1-1, the V gene TRBV7-2, with D uncertain. This CDR3 is 13 amino acids long. Between the trimmed V and J ends, which lost 2 bases and 6 bases, there was a span of 10 bases. Germline CDR1 and CDR2: SGHTA and FQGNSA. Full variable domain (missing parts from reference TRBV7-2 and TRBJ1-1): GAGVSQSPSNKVTEKGKDVELRCDPISGHTALYWYRQSLGQGLEFLIYFQGNSAPDKSGLPSDRFSAERTGGSVSTLTIQRTQQEDSAVYLCASSLNYRAEAFFGQGTRLTVV.

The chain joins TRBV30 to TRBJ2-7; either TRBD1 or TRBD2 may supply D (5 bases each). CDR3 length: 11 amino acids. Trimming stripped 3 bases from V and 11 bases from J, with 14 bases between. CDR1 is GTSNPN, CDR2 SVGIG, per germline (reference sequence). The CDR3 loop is CAWSPGPREYF. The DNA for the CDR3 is TGTGCCTGGAGCCCGGGACCTAGGGAGTACTTC.

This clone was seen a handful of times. This CDR3 reads CSVLEWGARTEAFF. The CDR3 DNA is TGCAGCGTCCTCGAGTGGGGGGCGCGAACTGAAGCTTTCTTT. This chain joins TRBV29-1 and TRBJ1-1; possible D gene TRBD1, 6 bases. This CDR3 spans 14 amino acids. Trimming stripped 6 bases from V and 5 bases from J, with 19 bases between. Germline lookup yields CDR1 SQVTM and CDR2 ANQGSEA.

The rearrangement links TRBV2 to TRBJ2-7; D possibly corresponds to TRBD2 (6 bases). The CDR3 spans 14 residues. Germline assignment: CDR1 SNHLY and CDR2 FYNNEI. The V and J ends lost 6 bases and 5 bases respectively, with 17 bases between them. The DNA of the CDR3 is TGTGCCAGCAGGGGAACCGGGACTGGCCACGAGCAGTACTTC. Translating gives CASRGTGTGHEQYF.

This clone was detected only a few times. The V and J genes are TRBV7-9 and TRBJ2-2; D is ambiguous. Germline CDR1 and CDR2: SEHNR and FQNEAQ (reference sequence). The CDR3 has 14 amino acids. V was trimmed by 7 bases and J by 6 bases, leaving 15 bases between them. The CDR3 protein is CASIPVPQPGELFF. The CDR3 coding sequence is TGTGCCAGCATCCCGGTCCCACAGCCCGGGGAGCTGTTTTTT.

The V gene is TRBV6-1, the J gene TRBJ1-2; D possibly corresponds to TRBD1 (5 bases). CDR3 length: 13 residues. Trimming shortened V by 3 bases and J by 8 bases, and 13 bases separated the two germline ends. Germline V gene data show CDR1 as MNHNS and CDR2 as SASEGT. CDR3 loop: CASSDPGAHGYTF. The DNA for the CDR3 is TGTGCCAGCAGTGATCCTGGGGCCCACGGCTACACCTTC.

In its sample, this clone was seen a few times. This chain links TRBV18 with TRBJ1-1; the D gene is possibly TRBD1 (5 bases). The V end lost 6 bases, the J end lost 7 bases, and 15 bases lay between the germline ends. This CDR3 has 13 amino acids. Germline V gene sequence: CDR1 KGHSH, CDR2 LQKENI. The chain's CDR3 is CASSSASGGEAFF. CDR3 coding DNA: TGTGCCAGCTCCTCCGCCTCGGGGGGTGAAGCTTTCTTT.